This T cell receptor beta chain is drawn from a study of blood T cell repertoires in COVID-19. Study-level background: The study drew acute and convalescent COVID-19 samples from the United States, Italy and Spain. The cDNA or gDNA used as material had been derived from T cells, B-cell-depleted T cells, or PBMCs.

Only in-frame clones appear in the TCRdb table, and some are missing; sequencing was by immunoSEQ multiplex PCR. This table holds a few hundred thousand clones, 80% to 90% found once. Germline CDR1 MNHEY, CDR2 SMNVEV (reference sequence). V lost 0 bases and J 5 bases, leaving 13 bases between the germline ends. This CDR3 spans 15 amino acids. Cohort placement rested on clinical history that participants reported themselves. Recovered participants had two consecutive negative NP/OP PCR tests, healthcare professional clearance, or symptom resolution. Input material: PBMCs or T cells enriched from blood (not recorded which). The clonotype was recovered from a woman between 25 and 40 years old who had recovered from COVID-19. The V and J genes are TRBV27 and TRBJ1-1; D unclear. CDR3 coding DNA: TGTGCCAGCAGTTTATCCCGGCTACGAGGGACTGAAGCTTTCTTT. It translates to CASSLSRLRGTEAFF.